Following are 14 T cell receptor beta chains from one sample sequenced in a study of shared clonotypes between healthy human individuals. Produced via immunoSEQ multiplex PCR; TCRdb's table is partial and in-frame only. The sample holds some 2 million clones; roughly 94% are singletons and the top ten take more than 0.95%. CD45RO-negative, CCR7-positively selected cells formed the naive CD8 fraction, excluding terminally differentiated effector memory CD45RA+ cells. The sequencing input was naive CD8+ T cells sorted from blood. These receptors originate from a man aged 18 to 29 in good health.

This chain joins TRBV2 and TRBJ1-5; 8 bases are a match to TRBD1. This CDR3 is 17 amino acids long. Germline CDR1 reads SNHLY; CDR2 reads FYNNEI. V was clipped by 1 base and J by 8 bases; unmatched bases: 13. CDR3 residues: CASSEGTGPTLEKPQHF. The CDR3 DNA follows: TGTGCCAGCAGTGAAGGGACAGGGCCCACCTTAGAAAAGCCCCAGCATTTT.

This chain joins TRBV15 and TRBJ1-2; 7 nucleotides agree with TRBD1. Per the germline V gene, CDR1 is LNHNV and CDR2 is YYDKDF (reference sequence). The junction had 6 bases not matched to a gene; V was cut back by 6 bases and J by 2 bases. CDR3 length: 14 amino acids. CDR3 amino acids: CATSTSGGNYGYTF. The CDR3 nucleotides are TGTGCCACCAGTACTTCAGGGGGGAACTATGGCTACACCTTC.

This clone was seen just once. This chain joins TRBV6-5 and TRBJ2-1; D gene unclear. This CDR3 is 14 amino acids long. In germline, CDR1 is MNHEY, CDR2 SVGAGI. With 2 bases removed from V and 10 bases from J, the gap between germline ends came to 15 bases. CDR3 sequence: CASSYQFGTDEQFF. In DNA form, the CDR3 reads TGTGCCAGCAGTTACCAGTTTGGAACCGACGAGCAGTTCTTC.

J is TRBJ1-1 and V is TRBV30; D unresolved. The CDR3 sequence is 13 residues long. V was clipped by 3 bases and J by 3 bases, with 11 bases between them. Germline CDR1 GTSNPN, CDR2 SVGIG (reference sequence). The CDR3, as DNA: TGTGCCTGGAGCCACGGGGTTGACACTGAAGCTTTCTTT. Amino acids: CAWSHGVDTEAFF.

This chain's CDR3 is CASSLDTGSSYEQYF. The CDR3 DNA sequence: TGTGCCAGCAGTTTAGATACAGGGAGCTCCTACGAGCAGTACTTC. The rearrangement joins TRBV6-5 to TRBJ2-7; D is possibly TRBD1 (6 bases). There are 15 residues in the CDR3. The germline CDR1 and CDR2 sequences are MNHEY and SVGAGI. With 4 bases removed from V and 0 bases from J, the gap between germline ends came to 13 bases.

The CDR3 sequence is CASSSPQELDAYEQYF. CDR3 sequence (DNA): TGTGCCAGCAGCTCCCCACAAGAACTTGACGCGTACGAGCAGTACTTC. V usage is TRBV5-8 and J usage is TRBJ2-7; D unclear. CDR3 length: 16 residues. Germline CDR1 reads SGHTS; CDR2 reads YDEGEE. The V gene lost 3 bases and the J gene lost 4 bases, with 20 bases spanning the gap.

The chain employs TRBV5-6 and TRBJ1-5; tentatively, D is TRBD1 (5 bases). Germline CDR1 SGHDT, CDR2 YYEEEE. The CDR3 is 14 amino acids. V was trimmed by 4 bases and J by 4 bases, leaving 12 bases between them. The CDR3: CASSQSGGNQPQHF. For the CDR3, the DNA is TGTGCCAGCAGCCAGTCGGGGGGTAATCAGCCCCAGCATTTT.

The rearrangement joins TRBV10-3 to TRBJ2-6, with D unclear. The CDR3 extends over 18 amino acids. Germline lookup yields CDR1 ENHRY and CDR2 SYGVKD. The germline V and J ends were trimmed by 2 bases and 0 bases, with 14 bases remaining between them. The CDR3 DNA reads TGTGCCATCAGTGAGGAGACACCCCGTGCCTCTGGGGCCAACGTCCTGACTTTC. It specifies CAISEETPRASGANVLTF.

The rearrangement uses TRBV5-1 and TRBJ2-7; a possible D gene is TRBD2 (5 bases). Trimming left V 0 bases short and J 4 bases short, with 20 bases between. The germline V gene has CDR1 SGHRS and CDR2 YFSETQ. The CDR3 contains 17 residues. CDR3 coding DNA: TGCGCCAGCAGCTTGGACGGTATGGGAGTTTCCCCATACGAGCAGTACTTC. This translates into CASSLDGMGVSPYEQYF. The complete variable domain, with remaining parts taken from reference TRBV5-1 and TRBJ2-7, reads KAGVTQTPRYLIKTRGQQVTLSCSPISGHRSVSWYQQTPGQGLQFLFEYFSETQRNKGNFPGRFSGRQFSNSRSEMNVSTLELGDSALYLCASSLDGMGVSPYEQYFGPGTRLTVT.

The J gene is TRBJ2-7, the V gene TRBV28, with D maybe TRBD1 (6 bases). CDR1 MDHEN and CDR2 SYDVKM come from the germline V gene. The CDR3 has 14 residues. With 5 bases removed from V and 1 base from J, the gap between germline ends came to 12 bases. CDR3 nucleotides: TGTGCCAGCAGTGGGGGTGGGACATCCTACGAGCAGTACTTC. This translates into CASSGGGTSYEQYF.

V gene TRBV6-5 combines with J gene TRBJ1-1; D is unresolved. The V gene's germline CDR1 is MNHEY and CDR2 SVGAGI. The CDR3 spans 13 residues. With 6 bases removed from V and 4 bases from J, the gap between germline ends came to 12 bases. DNA for the CDR3: TGTGCCAGCAGGTCGGGGATGATCACTGAAGCTTTCTTT. This sequence encodes CASRSGMITEAFF.

On this clone: At the DNA level, this CDR3 is encoded by other sequences in the same sample as well. The chain has TRBV11-2 and TRBJ2-2, with D hard to call. The V gene's germline CDR1 is SGHAT and CDR2 FQNNGV. Trimming pared 0 bases from V and 6 bases from J, leaving 2 bases between. This CDR3 is built from 12 residues. In DNA form, the CDR3 reads TGTGCCAGCAGCTTAGACCCCGGGGAGCTGTTTTTT. It codes for CASSLDPGELFF.

V usage is TRBV5-4 and J usage is TRBJ1-2, with TRBD1 identical over 11 bases. J gave up 3 bases and V 4 bases, and 5 bases lay outside the gene matches. The CDR3 has 15 residues. The germline gives CDR1 SGHNT, CDR2 YYREEE (reference sequence). As DNA, the CDR3 is TGTGCCAGCAGCACCGGACAGGGGGCGTACTATGGCTACACCTTC. Translation gives CASSTGQGAYYGYTF. The full variable domain, in which reference TRBV5-4 and TRBJ1-2 provide the parts outside the CDR3, is ETGVTQSPTHLIKTRGQQVTLRCSSQSGHNTVSWYQQALGQGPQFIFQYYREEENGRGNFPPRFSGLQFPNYSSELNVNALELDDSALYLCASSTGQGAYYGYTFGSGTRLTVV.

The chain joins TRBV14 to TRBJ2-7, with D maybe TRBD1 (6 bases). The CDR3 has 14 amino acids. Germline lookup yields CDR1 SGHDN and CDR2 FVKESK. V was pared by 4 bases and J by 2 bases, with 12 bases between. The chain's CDR3 is CASSRQDRTYEQYF. CDR3 sequence (DNA): TGTGCCAGCAGCCGCCAGGACAGAACCTACGAGCAGTACTTC.